A selection of T cell receptor beta chains follows, all from one sample in a study of CD8+CD57+ T cells in acquired aplastic anemia. One entry per CDR3 protein results from TCRdb running MiXCR on the reads. The sample lists about half a million distinct CDR3 sequences, under 40% occurring once. The sequenced material came from sorted CD4+, CD8+, or CD8+CD57+ T cells (not recorded which) from PBMCs. These receptors were collected from a human donor with aplastic anemia. CDR3s include the opening cysteine and the closing phenylalanine or tryptophan. Fields, in order: clone size, D gene, J gene, V gene, CDR3 DNA, CDR3 protein. The D gene is left open where the match is weak. Clone size appears in some rows only: once, few, many, or a class for an expanded clone.

>few|TRBD2|TRBJ2-7|TRBV20-1
TGCAGTGCTAGAGATTTTAGGCGGGGGGACTACGAGCAGTACTTC
CSARDFRRGDYEQYF
>.|TRBD2|TRBJ2-3|TRBV14
TGTGCCAGCGCACTACGTAGCGGGGCGAGCACAGATACGCAGTATTTT
CASALRSGASTDTQYF
>many|.|TRBJ2-4|TRBV7-3
TGTGCCAGCAGCTTGGAAGGAAACATTCAGTACTTC
CASSLEGNIQYF
>.|TRBD2|TRBJ2-3|TRBV19
TGTGCCAGTAGTCGCACTAGCGGGGGGGCAGCAGATACGCAGTATTTT
CASSRTSGGAADTQYF
>many|.|TRBJ1-5|TRBV2
TGTGCCAGCAGCCACAGGGAGTCTTTATATCAGCCCCAGCATTTT
CASSHRESLYQPQHF
>.|.|TRBJ1-1|TRBV20-1
TGCAGTCCCACCGAGACCGACACTGAAGCTTTCTTT
CSPTETDTEAFF
>.|.|TRBJ1-2|TRBV15
TGTGCCACCAGCAGAGGGGGAGGGGCGGTCGACACCTTC
CATSRGGGAVDTF
>.|.|TRBJ1-1|TRBV20-1
TGCAGTGCTAGAGAACTGGGACAACCGAACACTGAAGCTTTCTTT
CSARELGQPNTEAFF
>many|.|TRBJ2-5|TRBV20-1
TGCAGTGCAAGAAAAGAGACCCAGTACTTC
CSARKETQYF
>few|.|TRBJ1-1|TRBV5-4
TGTGCCAGCAGCTCGGGGGTCCTCGGGAACACTGAAGCTTTCTTT
CASSSGVLGNTEAFF
>many|.|TRBJ1-2|TRBV2
TGTGCCAGCAGTCTTCGGGACTCCTGGGGCTACACCTTC
CASSLRDSWGYTF
>many|.|TRBJ1-2|TRBV7-2
TGTGCCAGCAGCCGACAGGTTAACTATGGCTACACCTTC
CASSRQVNYGYTF
>many|.|TRBJ1-1|TRBV29-1
TGCAGCGTCACTGGGAACACTGAAGCTTTCTTT
CSVTGNTEAFF
>few|.|TRBJ1-1|TRBV6-6
TGTGCCAGCAGTAAACAGCAGAACACTGAAGCTTTCTTT
CASSKQQNTEAFF
>.|TRBD1|TRBJ2-6|TRBV11-1
TGTGCCAGCAGCTTATCCAGGGGGCTCACCTCTGGGGCCAACGTCCTGACTTTC
CASSLSRGLTSGANVLTF
>many|.|TRBJ2-7|TRBV12-3/TRBV12-4
TGTGCCACCCAGGACCGAGATCGGCAGTACTTC
CATQDRDRQYF
>.|.|TRBJ1-2|TRBV20-1
TGCAGTGCTAGAGATCAGGGACTACGTGGCTACACCTTC
CSARDQGLRGYTF
>.|TRBD1|TRBJ2-7|TRBV30
TGTGCCTGGACCATAGCTGGGGCAGGGGGCGCGGGCGAGCAGTACTTC
CAWTIAGAGGAGEQYF
>once|.|TRBJ2-5|TRBV9
TGTGCCAGCAGCAGGGGTCAAAAAGGGACCCAGTACTTC
CASSRGQKGTQYF
>many|TRBD1|TRBJ1-2|TRBV19
TGTGCCGCAGGGACAGGGGGTCTCTATGGCTACACCTTC
CAAGTGGLYGYTF
>many|TRBD1|TRBJ1-6|TRBV7-2
TGTGCCAGCAGCACTCGACAGGGAAATTCACCCCTCCACTTT
CASSTRQGNSPLHF
>many|TRBD1|TRBJ1-6|TRBV6-1
TGTGCCAGCAGCTCCGGGACAGGGGGCAGTCGGAGGAATTCACCCCTCCACTTT
CASSSGTGGSRRNSPLHF
>.|.|TRBJ2-7|TRBV5-1
TGCGCCAGCAGCTTGGGGCGGCAGGCTGGTCCCTACGAGCAGTACTTC
CASSLGRQAGPYEQYF
>many|.|TRBJ1-1|TRBV2
TGTGCCAGCACCACGGGGGTGTATACTGAAGCTTTCTTT
CASTTGVYTEAFF
>few|TRBD2|TRBJ2-4|TRBV11-1
TGTGCCAGCAGCCGTGGGTCTCGGGGGGACATTCAGTACTTC
CASSRGSRGDIQYF
>.|.|TRBJ2-7|TRBV10-3
TGTGCCATCAGTGGAACAGACAGGAGCTCCTACGAGCAGTACTTC
CAISGTDRSSYEQYF
>many|TRBD1|TRBJ1-6|TRBV19
TGTGCCAGTAGTATTGGACAGGCGACCTATAATTCACCCCTCCACTTT
CASSIGQATYNSPLHF
>few|TRBD2|TRBJ2-3|TRBV25-1
TGTGCCAGCAGTGGACAAGATAGCGGGAGGGGGTATACGCAGTATTTT
CASSGQDSGRGYTQYF
>many|.|TRBJ1-2|TRBV20-1
TGCAGTGCTAGAGATTGGACAGACTATGGCTACACCTTC
CSARDWTDYGYTF
>.|TRBD2|TRBJ2-1|TRBV20-1
TGCAGTGCCGGGATAGCGGGGGAGATTGAGCAGTTCTTC
CSAGIAGEIEQFF
>.|.|TRBJ2-7|TRBV20-1
TGCAGTGCGGGGTCCGGCGGCTCCTACGAGCAGTACTTC
CSAGSGGSYEQYF
>.|TRBD2|TRBJ2-7|TRBV7-8
TGTGCCAGCAGCCCTAGCGGGAGGTTTCCCTACGAGCAGTACTTC
CASSPSGRFPYEQYF
>.|.|TRBJ2-7|TRBV24-1
TGTGCCAGCAGTTTTTCGGCCGGTGGACTGACTCCCTACGAGCAGTACTTC
CASSFSAGGLTPYEQYF